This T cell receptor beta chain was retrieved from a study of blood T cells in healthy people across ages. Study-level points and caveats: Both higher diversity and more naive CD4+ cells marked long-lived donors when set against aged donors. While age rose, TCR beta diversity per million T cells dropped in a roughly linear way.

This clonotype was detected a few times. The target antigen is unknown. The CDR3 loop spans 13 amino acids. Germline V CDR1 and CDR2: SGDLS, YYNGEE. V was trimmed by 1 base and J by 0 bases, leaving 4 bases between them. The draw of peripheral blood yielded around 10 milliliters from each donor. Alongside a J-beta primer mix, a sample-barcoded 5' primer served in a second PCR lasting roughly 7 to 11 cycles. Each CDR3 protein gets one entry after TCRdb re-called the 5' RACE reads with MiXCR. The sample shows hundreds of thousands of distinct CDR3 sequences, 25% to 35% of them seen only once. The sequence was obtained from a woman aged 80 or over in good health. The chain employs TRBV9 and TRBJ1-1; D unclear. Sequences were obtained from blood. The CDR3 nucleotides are TGTGCCAGCAGCGTAATGGTGAACACTGAAGCTTTCTTT. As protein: CASSVMVNTEAFF.